What follows are 20 T cell receptor beta chains derived from one specimen sequenced in a study of T cells expressing NK-cell markers. Each CDR3 protein gets one entry in TCRdb, which reprocessed the 5' RACE reads and gives no DNA. Its table records about 370,000 distinct CDR3 sequences. Sequencing was done on a sample of blood T cells: a sorted CD56 or NKG2C T cell subset, CD4+ or CD8+ T cells, or bulk PBMC T cells (not recorded which). These receptors all stem from a woman aged 50 to 60 in good health.

The chain joins TRBV5-1 to TRBJ1-5. The CDR3 is 15 residues long. Germline V gives CDR1 SGHRS, CDR2 YFSETQ. The chain's CDR3 is CASSRGVTEGQPQHF.

The chain has TRBV7-9 and TRBJ2-1; there is no DNA to check the TCRdb D call of TRBD1. The CDR3 loop spans 20 amino acids. Germline CDR1 SEHNR, CDR2 FQNEAQ (reference sequence). CDR3 residues: CASSLFHREAWGGSYNEQFF.

This sequence joins TRBV27 and TRBJ1-6; the D call of TRBD1 rests on TCRdb alone, since no DNA is present to check it. The CDR3 is 15 amino acids. Germline CDR1 reads MNHEY; CDR2 reads SMNVEV (reference sequence). The CDR3 is CASTSGRTVNSPLHF.

CDR3 sequence: CASRTREAGELFF. The chain is built from TRBV5-1 and TRBJ2-2; TCRdb picks TRBD1, but there is no DNA to check that call. The CDR3 has 13 amino acids. Germline lookup yields CDR1 SGHRS and CDR2 YFSETQ.

V and J are TRBV6-1 and TRBJ2-1. The germline V gene has CDR1 MNHNS and CDR2 SASEGT. The CDR3 has 16 amino acids. CDR3 region: CASSHTAASSYNEQFF.

The gene calls are TRBV12-3 or TRBV12-4 and TRBJ2-2; the D call from TCRdb, TRBD1, cannot be confirmed without DNA. This CDR3 is built from 17 residues. The chain's CDR3 is CASSSGLRTANTGELFF.

The gene calls are TRBV11-2 and TRBJ2-1; TCRdb lists TRBD1, though no DNA is available to test this call. Germline V gene lookup returns CDR1 SGHAT and CDR2 FQNNGV. The CDR3 spans 15 residues. CDR3 region: CASSPSGARYNEQFF.

V and J are TRBV20-1 and TRBJ2-5; the D call of TRBD1 rests on TCRdb alone, since no DNA is present to check it. Germline V gene data show CDR1 as DFQATT and CDR2 as SNEGSKA (reference sequence). The CDR3 runs 13 residues. CDR3: CSAGGWSARAQYF.

The chain has TRBV12-5 and TRBJ2-1; TCRdb's D gene call, TRBD2, goes unchecked for lack of DNA. This CDR3 comprises 16 residues. Germline lookup yields CDR1 LGHNT and CDR2 FRNRAP. This chain's CDR3 is CASGLRRGLAGDEQFF. Based on the CDR3 plus reference TRBV12-5 and TRBJ2-1, the full variable domain is DARVTQTPRHKVTEMGQEVTMRCQPILGHNTVFWYRQTMMQGLELLAYFRNRAPLDDSGMPKDRFSAEMPDATLATLKIQPSEPRDSAVYFCASGLRRGLAGDEQFFGPGTRLTVL.

The V gene is TRBV7-8, the J gene TRBJ1-5. The germline V gene has CDR1 SGHVS and CDR2 FQNEAQ. The CDR3 covers 16 residues. The CDR3 reads CASSLGAGYSNQPQHF.

The chain employs TRBV5-1 and TRBJ1-1; TCRdb lists TRBD1, though no DNA is available to test this call. Germline values: CDR1 SGHRS, CDR2 YFSETQ. The CDR3 sequence is 18 residues long. Here the CDR3 reads CASATGDRGIIQNTEAFF.

The chain uses TRBV11-3 and TRBJ2-1; without DNA, the TCRdb call of TRBD2 cannot be checked. Germline values: CDR1 SGHNT, CDR2 YENEEA. The CDR3 contains 13 residues. The chain's CDR3 is CASSGGQYNEQFF.

V is TRBV10-3 and J is TRBJ2-3; lacking DNA, the TRBD2 call made by TCRdb goes unchecked. CDR3 length: 16 residues. CDR1 is ENHRY and CDR2 is SYGVKD in the germline V gene. CDR3 sequence: CAISDGLAGDEDTQYF.

This chain joins TRBV2 and TRBJ2-3; TCRdb's D call, TRBD2, is unchecked because there is no DNA. This CDR3 has 16 amino acids. Germline V lookup: CDR1 SNHLY, CDR2 FYNNEI. The CDR3: CASPRGSGRDIDTQYF.

This chain links TRBV6-5 with TRBJ2-5; the D call of TRBD1 rests on TCRdb alone, since no DNA is present to check it. This CDR3 is 12 amino acids long. The V gene's germline CDR1 is MNHEY and CDR2 SVGAGI. This CDR3 is CASTNTGETQYF.

The V and J genes are TRBV2 and TRBJ1-2. CDR1 and CDR2 from the germline V gene are SNHLY and FYNNEI. The CDR3 length is 16 residues. The CDR3 here is CASSEVQLPPAIYYTF. The variable domain in full, with the rest retrieved from reference TRBV2 and TRBJ1-2, is EPEVTQTPSHQVTQMGQEVILRCVPISNHLYFYWYRQILGQKVEFLVSFYNNEISEKSEIFDDQFSVERPDGSNFTLKIRSTKLEDSAMYFCASSEVQLPPAIYYTFGSGTRLTVV.

This sequence joins TRBV20-1 and TRBJ2-1; TCRdb returns TRBD1, unconfirmable since there is no DNA. Germline V gives CDR1 DFQATT, CDR2 SNEGSKA (reference sequence). The CDR3 spans 13 residues. CDR3 in amino acids: CSAPNREINEQFF.

The J gene is TRBJ2-5, the V gene TRBV10-2; the D call of TRBD1 rests on TCRdb alone, since no DNA is present to check it. This CDR3 has 16 residues. Germline CDR1 and CDR2: WSHSY and SAAADI. The CDR3 loop reads CASSEPPGGIGETQYF.

The chain recombines TRBV12-3 or TRBV12-4 with TRBJ2-3; TCRdb gives TRBD2 as the D gene, but with no DNA this cannot be confirmed. The CDR3 runs 15 residues. The CDR3: CASSPRPRAADTQYF.

The V gene is TRBV12-3 or TRBV12-4, the J gene TRBJ1-2. The CDR3 is made up of 13 amino acids. The CDR3 reads CASGQARRYGYTF.